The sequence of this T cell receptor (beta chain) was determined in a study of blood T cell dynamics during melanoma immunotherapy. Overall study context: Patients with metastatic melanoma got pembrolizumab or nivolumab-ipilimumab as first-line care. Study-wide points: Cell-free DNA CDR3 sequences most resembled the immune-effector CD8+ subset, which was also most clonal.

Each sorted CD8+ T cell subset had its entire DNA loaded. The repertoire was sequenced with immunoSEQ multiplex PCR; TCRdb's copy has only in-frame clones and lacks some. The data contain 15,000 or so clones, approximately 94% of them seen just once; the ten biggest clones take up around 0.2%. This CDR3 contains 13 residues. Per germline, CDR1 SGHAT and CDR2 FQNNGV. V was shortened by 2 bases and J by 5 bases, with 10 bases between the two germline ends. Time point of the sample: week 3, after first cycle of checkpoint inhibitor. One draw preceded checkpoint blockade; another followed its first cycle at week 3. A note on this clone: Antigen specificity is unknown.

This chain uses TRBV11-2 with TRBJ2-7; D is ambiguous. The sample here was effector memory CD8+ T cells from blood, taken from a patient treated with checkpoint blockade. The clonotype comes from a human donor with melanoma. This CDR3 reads CASSLMAVNEQYF. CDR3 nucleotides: TGTGCCAGCAGCTTAATGGCAGTCAACGAGCAGTACTTC.